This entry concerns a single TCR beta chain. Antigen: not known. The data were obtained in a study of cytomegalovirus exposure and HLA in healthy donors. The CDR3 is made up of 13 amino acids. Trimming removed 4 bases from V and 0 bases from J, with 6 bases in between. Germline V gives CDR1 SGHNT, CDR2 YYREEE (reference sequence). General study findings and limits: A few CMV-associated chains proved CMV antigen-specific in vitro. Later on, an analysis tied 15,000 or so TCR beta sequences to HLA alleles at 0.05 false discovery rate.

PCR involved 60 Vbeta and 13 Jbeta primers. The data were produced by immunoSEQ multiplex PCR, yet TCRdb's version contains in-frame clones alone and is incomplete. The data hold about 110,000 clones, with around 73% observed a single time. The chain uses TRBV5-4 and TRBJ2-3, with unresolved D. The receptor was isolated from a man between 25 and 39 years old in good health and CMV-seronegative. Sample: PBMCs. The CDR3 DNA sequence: TGTGCCAGCAGCACACAGAGCACAGATACGCAGTATTTT. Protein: CASSTQSTDTQYF.